This T cell receptor beta chain was captured by sequencing in a study of blood T cell repertoires in COVID-19. About the study: From T cells, B-cell-depleted T cells, or PBMCs came the material, which was cDNA or gDNA.

Here immunoSEQ multiplex PCR was the method, and the copy in TCRdb shows in-frame clones only, minus some. The sample lists about 430,000 clones, approximately 88% occurring once. The V gene end was trimmed by 5 bases and the J gene end by 4 bases; junction bases not matched to a gene: 11. This CDR3 has 17 residues. Looked up from germline, CDR1 is SEHNR and CDR2 is FQNEAQ (reference sequence). Sequencing used PBMCs or T cells enriched from blood (not recorded which). J is TRBJ2-5 and V is TRBV7-9; 12 nucleotides agree with TRBD2. The sequence derives from a woman under 40 with acute COVID-19. CDR3 loop: CASSTRIGLAGLETQYF. In nucleotides, the CDR3 is TGTGCCAGCAGCACCCGTATAGGACTAGCGGGGCTAGAGACCCAGTACTTC.